A selection of T cell receptor beta chains follows, all from one sample in a study of blood T cell repertoires in COVID-19. The method was immunoSEQ multiplex PCR; TCRdb's version includes in-frame clones alone and lacks a portion of them. The sample comprises tens of thousands of clones, 80% to 90% of which are singletons, and 5% to 6.5% rests with the top ten. The sequenced sample was peripheral blood. The receptors were gathered from a man between 50 and 59 years old with active COVID-19. Both conserved end residues are trimmed from each CDR3. Fields, in order: V gene, CDR3 protein.

V: TRBV21-1
CDR3: ASSYPPGLAGAPVNGEQF

V: TRBV3-1/TRBV3-2
CDR3: ASSQGAGGGETQY

V: TRBV7-3
CDR3: ASSFRGTNVLT

V: TRBV18
CDR3: ASSPPIWLAIYEQY

V: TRBV7-3
CDR3: ASSLSENSRAF

V: TRBV7-2
CDR3: ASSTFPGQGYEQY

V: TRBV13
CDR3: ASSLARGHTEAF

V: TRBV12-3/TRBV12-4
CDR3: ASSLVPTGELF

V: TRBV2
CDR3: ASSVQGPIQETQY

V: TRBV29-1
CDR3: SVLQGADQPQH

V: TRBV12-5
CDR3: ASGLLQGFTEAF

V: TRBV5-4
CDR3: ASSLGLGTEAF

V: TRBV11-2
CDR3: ASSMDRTGFEQY

V: TRBV7-6
CDR3: ASSLASGRSDTQY

V: TRBV5-4
CDR3: ASSPEAGSAGDTQY

V: TRBV7-6
CDR3: ASSGLALRGDEQF

V: TRBV6-5
CDR3: ASSPTSGGRETQY

V: TRBV2
CDR3: ASNDRGPYEQY

V: TRBV4-3
CDR3: ASSQEMWTGAGANVLT

V: TRBV20-1
CDR3: SASPLYAGGSYEQY

V: TRBV6-5
CDR3: ASIPQVGGYGYT

V: TRBV6-2/TRBV6-3
CDR3: ASSYSPVKGGSNQPQH

V: TRBV27
CDR3: ASSLGGSDEQY